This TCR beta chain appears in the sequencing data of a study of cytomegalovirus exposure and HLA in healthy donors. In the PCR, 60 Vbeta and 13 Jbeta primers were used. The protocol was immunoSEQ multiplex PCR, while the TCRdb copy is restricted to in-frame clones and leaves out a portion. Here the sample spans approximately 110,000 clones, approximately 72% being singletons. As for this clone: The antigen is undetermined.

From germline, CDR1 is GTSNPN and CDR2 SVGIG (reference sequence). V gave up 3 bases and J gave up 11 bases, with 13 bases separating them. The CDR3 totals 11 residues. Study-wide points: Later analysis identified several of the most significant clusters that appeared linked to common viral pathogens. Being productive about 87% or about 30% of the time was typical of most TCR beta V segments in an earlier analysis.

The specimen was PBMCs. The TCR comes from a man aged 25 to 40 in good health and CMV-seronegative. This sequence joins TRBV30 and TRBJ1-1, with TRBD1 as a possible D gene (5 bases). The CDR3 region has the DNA TGTGCCTGGAGAACCGGGACTAGCGCTTTCTTT. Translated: CAWRTGTSAFF.